These 22 T cell receptor beta chains were all obtained from the same sample, sequenced in a study of regulatory T cells in long-lasting Graves disease. Arm-PCR of CDR3 regions and iRepertoire HTBI primers were the basis on which TCR beta libraries were built. MiXCR, applied by TCRdb to the multiplex PCR reads, yields one record per CDR3 protein. The repertoire has around 500,000 distinct CDR3 sequences, around 20% of them found once; the top ten carry 7.8%. The time point denotes: persistent/refractory GD, antithyroid drugs over 5 years with positive TRAb. Following extraction of RNA from PBMCs, that RNA was used to make the TCR library. Sample: peripheral blood mononuclear cells (PBMCs), taken when the disease was refractory, from a patient treated with antithyroid drugs. The receptors were gathered from a female donor with Graves disease.

On this clonotype itself: One end of the junction does not line up with germline, which may come from a read error. The chain recombines TRBV7-7 with TRBJ2-6; 9 bases map to TRBD1. Germline loops: CDR1 SSHAT, CDR2 FNYEAQ (reference sequence). The CDR3 is made up of 18 amino acids. DNA for the CDR3: TGTGCTAGCAGCCGAGGGACAGGGATATTGCCTGGGGCCAACGTCCTGACTTTC. Protein sequence: CASSRGTGILPGANVLTF.

This clonotype was seen more than once but under ten times. The chain carries TRBV4-1 and TRBJ2-7, with D perhaps assigned TRBD1 or TRBD2 (5 bases each). The V gene's germline CDR1 is MGHRA and CDR2 YSYEKL. Trimming removed 1 base from V and 0 bases from J, with 10 bases in between. This CDR3 has 15 residues. Here the CDR3 reads CASSQAGGSSYEQYF. CDR3 sequence (DNA): TGCGCCAGCAGCCAAGCTGGGGGAAGCTCCTACGAGCAGTACTTC.

This clonotype was recorded many times. V and J are TRBV6-9 and TRBJ1-1; TRBD1 might be the D (5 bases). V lost 1 base, J lost 3 bases, and 12 bases lay in between. The CDR3 contains 15 residues. Germline loops: CDR1 MNHGY, CDR2 SVAAGI. The CDR3 nucleotides read TGTGCCAGCAGTTATTTGGGGCCCGACGACACTGAAGCTTTCTTT. It codes for CASSYLGPDDTEAFF.

This clonotype came up many times. V and J are TRBV12-3 or TRBV12-4 and TRBJ2-7, with D possibly TRBD2 on 6 matching bases. The length of the CDR3 is 14 residues. V was trimmed by 8 bases and J by 0 bases, leaving 14 bases between them. In nucleotides, the CDR3 is TGTGCCAGCGGGAGGTGGGGATCCTCCTACGAGCAGTACTTC. Amino acids: CASGRWGSSYEQYF.

This clonotype was found a few times. The V and J genes are TRBV5-1 and TRBJ2-7; 13 nucleotides align to TRBD2. This CDR3 contains 15 residues. Germline CDR1 is SGHRS and CDR2 is YFSETQ. Trimming took 5 bases from V and 6 from J; bases not matched to a gene: 8. The CDR3 DNA follows: TGCGCCAGCAGGCCGACTAGCGGGAGGAGAATCGAGCAGTACTTC. Translated: CASRPTSGRRIEQYF.

This chain joins TRBV25-1 and TRBJ2-2; the D is unclear. The CDR3 runs to 13 residues. Trimming stripped 6 bases from V and 4 bases from J, with 9 bases between. The germline gives CDR1 MGHDK, CDR2 SYGVNS. The CDR3 nucleotides are TGTGCCAGCAGCCGAGTGCTCACCGGGGAGCTGTTTTTT. It is translated as CASSRVLTGELFF.

This chain connects TRBV24-1 to TRBJ2-5; D is uncertain. The end of the DNA aligns better with TRBJ2-1, so the J call may be wrong. This CDR3 has 13 residues. Per the germline V gene, CDR1 is KGHDR and CDR2 is SFDVKD. The DNA of the CDR3 is TGTGCCACCAGTGCCACCGGTTTGTGGGAGCAGTTCTTC. Encoded protein: CATSATGLWEQFF.

As to this clonotype: A much larger clone differs by one base, so this may be a read error. The genes are TRBV6-2 or TRBV6-3 and TRBJ1-5; D remains ambiguous. V shed 5 bases and J shed 6 bases, with 17 bases lying between them. CDR1 and CDR2 from the germline V gene are MNHEY and SVGEGT. The CDR3 sequence is 15 residues long. The chain's CDR3 is CASSELSGFSQPQHF. DNA for the CDR3: TGTGCCAGCAGTGAACTGTCAGGCTTCAGTCAGCCCCAGCATTTT.

In its sample, this clonotype was seen many times. V is TRBV3-1 and J is TRBJ1-5; D not certain. V dropped 1 base and J dropped 0 bases, with 4 bases sitting between them. The CDR3 spans 14 residues. Germline V gene sequence: CDR1 LGHDT, CDR2 YNNKEL (reference sequence). CDR3 DNA: TGTGCCAGCAGCCAAGCGTATAGCAATCAGCCCCAGCATTTT. This encodes CASSQAYSNQPQHF.

This clonotype appeared a single time. This chain joins TRBV20-1 and TRBJ2-6; D possibly corresponds to TRBD2 (5 bases). This CDR3 has 15 amino acids. The V gene's germline CDR1 is DFQATT and CDR2 SNEGSKA (reference sequence). Trimming took off 0 bases at V and 2 bases at J, with 8 bases between the two ends. The CDR3 is CSARDRRAGANVLTF. The CDR3 DNA is TGCAGTGCTAGAGATAGGCGGGCTGGGGCCAACGTCCTGACTTTC.

This chain joins TRBV5-5 and TRBJ1-1, with a possible D match to TRBD1 (6 bases). The V and J ends lost 2 bases and 0 bases respectively, with 14 bases between them. Germline assignment: CDR1 SGHKS and CDR2 YYEKEE (reference sequence). This CDR3 has 16 residues. DNA for the CDR3: TGTGCCAGCAGCTTCTCCGGGGGGGGGCTGAACACTGAAGCTTTCTTT. This translates into CASSFSGGGLNTEAFF. Full variable domain (remainder filled in from reference TRBV5-5 and TRBJ1-1): DAGVTQSPTHLIKTRGQQVTLRCSPISGHKSVSWYQQVLGQGPQFIFQYYEKEERGRGNFPDRFSARQFPNYSSELNVNALLLGDSALYLCASSFSGGGLNTEAFFGQGTRLTVV.

Comments on this clonotype: One junction end does not reproduce the germline sequence, and a read error may be involved. J is TRBJ1-1 and V is TRBV20-1, with 8 bases that match TRBD1. This CDR3 is built from 14 residues. Germline V gene sequence: CDR1 DFQATT, CDR2 SNEGSKA (reference sequence). CDR3 nucleotides: TGCAGTAACAGGGGGTTGGCAGGGGTCACTGAAGTTTTCTTT. Translating it yields CSNRGLAGVTEVFF.

The chain carries TRBV19 and TRBJ1-5; the D is unclear. The CDR3 spans 12 residues. CDR1 and CDR2 (germline): LNHDA, SQIVND (reference sequence). The V and J ends lost 2 bases and 9 bases respectively, with 8 bases between them. In DNA form, the CDR3 reads TGTGCCAGTAGTATAATTTTGGGGCCCCAGCATTTT. It translates to CASSIILGPQHF.

There are many counts of this clonotype. The chain recombines TRBV12-3 or TRBV12-4 with TRBJ1-5, with D perhaps matching TRBD1 (5 bases). This CDR3 has 13 residues. V lost 5 bases, J lost 4 bases, and 9 bases lay in between. The CDR3 DNA sequence: TGTGCCAGCAGTGGCCCAGGGAATCAGCCCCAGCATTTT. It codes for CASSGPGNQPQHF.

The gene calls are TRBV12-3 or TRBV12-4 and TRBJ1-2; 8 nucleotides match TRBD1. The V gene end was trimmed by 5 bases and the J gene end by 5 bases; junction bases not matched to a gene: 16. CDR3 length: 17 residues. CDR3: CASSLRRRDRPPYGYTF. The CDR3 region has the DNA TGTGCCAGCAGTCTGCGTCGTCGGGACAGGCCTCCTTATGGCTACACCTTC.

The chain employs TRBV14 and TRBJ2-7; D uncertain. Trimming removed 0 bases at V and 6 bases at J, with 6 bases between. This CDR3 region has 12 residues. The germline V gene encodes CDR1 SGHDN and CDR2 FVKESK. This chain's CDR3 is CASSQDLIEQYF. The CDR3 region has the DNA TGTGCCAGCAGCCAAGATCTTATCGAGCAGTACTTC.

In DNA, the CDR3 is TGTGCCAGCGGAACTAGCGCCTCCTACGAGCAGTACTTC. This gives the protein CASGTSASYEQYF. The chain links TRBV6-1 to TRBJ2-7; 7 bases agree with TRBD2. Unmatched junction bases numbered 4, after V lost 8 bases and J lost 0 bases. Germline CDR1 is MNHNS and CDR2 is SASEGT. This CDR3 is 13 amino acids long.

This clonotype was detected ten times or more. The chain couples TRBV7-9 to TRBJ2-2; 8 bases line up with TRBD1. The CDR3 contains 13 residues. V shed 6 bases and J 3 bases; nucleotides not matched to a gene: 0. CDR1 SEHNR and CDR2 FQNEAQ come from the germline V gene (reference sequence). CDR3 nucleotide sequence: TGTGCCAGCAGGACAGGGGACACCGGGGAGCTGTTTTTT. Its protein product is CASRTGDTGELFF.

The V gene is TRBV3-1, the J gene TRBJ1-1, with D hard to call. From germline, CDR1 is LGHDT and CDR2 YNNKEL (reference sequence). With 4 bases removed from V and 4 bases from J, the gap between germline ends came to 16 bases. This CDR3 comprises 15 residues. In DNA, the CDR3 is TGTGCCAGCAGCCCCGGAGCAGCTCGCCCCACTGAAGCTTTCTTT. This sequence encodes CASSPGAARPTEAFF.

The V call is TRBV27, the J call TRBJ1-2; D remains unclear. Per germline, CDR1 MNHEY and CDR2 SMNVEV (reference sequence). V dropped 2 bases and J dropped 2 bases, with 9 bases sitting between them. This CDR3 comprises 14 residues. CDR3 DNA sequence: TGTGCCAGCAGTTTAGATCCGGAAAACTATGGCTACACCTTC. Encoded protein: CASSLDPENYGYTF.

At least ten counts were recorded for this clonotype. V usage is TRBV18 and J usage is TRBJ1-4; weak D call: TRBD1 (6 bases). The V gene's germline CDR1 is KGHSH and CDR2 LQKENI. V was pared by 2 bases and J by 3 bases, with 10 bases between. The CDR3 covers 15 residues. CDR3 sequence: CASSPRGRSNEKLFF. The CDR3 nucleotides are TGTGCCAGCTCACCAAGGGGGAGATCTAATGAAAAACTGTTTTTT. The variable domain in full, completed from reference TRBV18 and TRBJ1-4, reads NAGVMQNPRHLVRRRGQEARLRCSPMKGHSHVYWYRQLPEEGLKFMVYLQKENIIDESGMPKERFSAEFPKEGPSILRIQQVVRGDSAAYFCASSPRGRSNEKLFFGSGTQLSVL.

The chain links TRBV12-3 or TRBV12-4 to TRBJ1-3; D possibly corresponds to TRBD1 (6 bases). This CDR3 spans 13 amino acids. The V end was cut by 5 bases, the J end by 9 bases, with 14 bases between. The CDR3 spells CASSTVWGATIYF. The CDR3 DNA reads TGTGCCAGCAGTACGGTCTGGGGGGCCACCATATATTTT.